This T cell receptor (beta chain) was sequenced for a study of early T cells in non-severe SARS-CoV-2 infection (dated by TCRdb to the early 2020s). At the level of the whole study: Bulk RNA from unsorted whole blood was used for TCR sequencing, so alpha and beta chains could not be paired. Overall study outcomes, separate from this receptor: VDJdb matching was skewed toward anti-spike CD8 responses and likely underestimated virus-specific expansions by missing private and CD4 specificities.

The library was generated by 5' RACE. The sequencer listed for this sample is NextSeq 500. Unique molecular identifiers were attached to individual cDNA molecules in the TCR library protocol so that sequencing error and PCR bias could be corrected. Both TCR alpha and beta chains were sequenced, and tight co-correlation was observed between alpha and beta sequence abundances in each sample. In the source study's methods: V gene, J gene and CDR3 annotation of TCR sequences was performed with Decombinator V4. Expanded TCRs were defined as changing significantly between any two time points under a Poisson model with p below 0.0001. TCR abundances were normalised to the total number of TCRs sequenced per sample and were expressed as counts per million. VDJdb, accessed 1 November 2021, was searched for CMV, EBV and SARS-CoV-2 annotated TCRs, with TCRs annotated for multiple antigens excluded. Starting from the raw public reads, TCRdb applied fastp trimming at Q25, assembled clones with MiXCR and retained in-frame beta chains. Duplicate CDR3 protein sequences are folded into a single record with the most common DNA and genes. TCRdb's processing, not the study's, gives the V and J calls here. A total of tens of thousands of distinct CDR3 sequences appear in this sample, 9.5% to 15% of them only once. About 1% of the sample rests with the top ten.

This clonotype was seen ten or more times. This clone's antigen is unknown. No much larger clonotype is one base removed from it; base qualities were not supplied. This was a case-control study nested in a cohort of healthcare workers in London, UK, who had nasopharyngeal swab PCR tests and blood samples taken every week. Healthcare workers were enrolled in the week of the UK lockdown, from 23 to 31 March 2020, and were followed every week for up to roughly 16 weeks. The clonotype originates from an adult who was a healthcare worker with PCR-confirmed SARS-CoV-2 infection or an uninfected control (not recorded which). Source material: whole blood.

The encoded CDR3 is CSVRRPNSGNTIYF. The nucleotides are TGCAGCGTTCGCCGGCCCAACTCTGGAAACACCATATATTTT. The receptor chain draws on TRBV29-1 and TRBJ1-3, with an unclear D gene assignment. For CDR1 and CDR2, the germline V gene lists SQVTM and ANQGSEA. V gives up 5 bases and J gives up 0 bases, and the segment between their germline ends measures 11 bases. Counted from cysteine to phenylalanine, this CDR3 has 14 amino acids. The sequence is cut down to CDR3 DNA, 42 bases in frame from base 1.